Listed below are T cell receptor beta chains from one sample, sequenced in a study of long-term antiretroviral therapy in people with HIV. The assay was immunoSEQ multiplex PCR, and TCRdb's table has in-frame clones only and misses some. Altogether 20,000 or so clones are present, roughly 85% being singletons, with the ten largest covering about 5.6%. Sequencing used unsorted PBMCs, obtained 0.2 years after starting antiretroviral therapy. The origin of the receptors is a woman in her 30s with HIV. The CDR3 runs from the conserved cysteine through the conserved F or W. D genes are given only for firm matches. A clone size is listed for some rows: how often the clone was seen (once, few, many), or a class if it is expanded.

j_call,v_call,d_call,clone_size,cdr3_nt,cdr3_aa
TRBJ2-1,TRBV7-3,-,once,TGTGCCAGCAGCCCGTCCGGGACAAAAACCTACAATGAGCAGTTCTTC,CASSPSGTKTYNEQFF
TRBJ1-2,TRBV7-2,-,-,TGTGCCAGCAGCTTAGGGCCGGACGGTGGCTACACCTTC,CASSLGPDGGYTF
TRBJ2-7,TRBV13,-,few,TGTGCCAGCAGCTTGGGGACGAAGGTCTCTACTACTACCGAGCAGTACTTC,CASSLGTKVSTTTEQYF
TRBJ1-5,TRBV27,TRBD1,-,TGTGCCAGCAGTTTATCGGCAGGGGGTACAAGCAATCAGCCCCAGCATTTT,CASSLSAGGTSNQPQHF
TRBJ1-2,TRBV6-5,-,-,TGTGCCAGCAGTTACTTGCCGGGACGCCTCTATGGCTACACCTTC,CASSYLPGRLYGYTF
TRBJ1-4,TRBV4-1,-,-,TGCGCCAGCAGCCAAGTGCCAGGGAGAGGCACTAATGAAAAACTGTTTTTT,CASSQVPGRGTNEKLFF
TRBJ2-2,TRBV9,TRBD2,-,TGTGCCAGCAGCGTTGGTCTAGCGGGGGGGACCGGGGAGCTGTTTTTT,CASSVGLAGGTGELFF
TRBJ2-5,TRBV5-1,-,-,TGCGCCAGCACGTGGTGGGGCACTCAAGAGACCCAGTACTTC,CASTWWGTQETQYF
TRBJ1-3,TRBV7-6,TRBD1,-,TGTGCCAGCAGCCCAATTTCGACAGGGGGTTGGAACACCATATATTTT,CASSPISTGGWNTIYF
TRBJ1-6,TRBV6-5,-,medium-sized,TGTGCCAGCAGTTACGACCCAAAAAATTCACCCCTCCACTTT,CASSYDPKNSPLHF